This TCR beta chain was obtained from a study of response to subunit inactivated influenza vaccine. Findings and limits, study-wide: The study's authors posited that every seasonal influenza vaccination enlists few new T cells.

V lost 5 bases, J lost 4 bases, and 12 bases lay in between. Looked up from germline, CDR1 is SGHAT and CDR2 is FQDESV (reference sequence). This CDR3 is 13 amino acids long. This clonotype was seen a handful of times. Its antigen is still unknown. Each CDR3 protein is one row after TCRdb ran MiXCR on the RT-PCR reads. The sample carries roughly 650,000 distinct CDR3 sequences, about a sixth recorded once. The receptor was derived from a man aged 50-59 years who received an inactivated influenza vaccine. The material sequenced was PBMCs from blood, taken 11 to 12 days after vaccination. The chain recombines TRBV11-1 with TRBJ2-7; D remains unclear. The CDR3 nucleotides read TGTGCCAGCAGCCCACGATCTGGGTACGAGCAGTACTTC. Its protein product is CASSPRSGYEQYF. Using reference TRBV11-1 and TRBJ2-7 for the parts outside the CDR3, the full variable domain is EAEVAQSPRYKITEKSQAVAFWCDPISGHATLYWYRQILGQGPELLVQFQDESVVDDSQLPKDRFSAERLKGVDSTLKIQPAELGDSAMYLCASSPRSGYEQYFGPGTRLTVT.